Presented here are 15 T cell receptor beta chains from one specimen sequenced in a study of shared clonotypes between healthy human individuals. Naive CD8 isolation took CD45RO-negative cells positively selected for CCR7 and excluded terminally differentiated effector memory CD45RA+ cells. Using immunoSEQ multiplex PCR, the repertoire was profiled, and TCRdb retains in-frame clones only, with some absent. The table has more than 2 million clones, over 85% seen once. Sequencing input: naive CD8+ T cells sorted from blood. These receptors all come from a young man in good health.

The chain carries TRBV29-1 and TRBJ2-2; no definite D call. This CDR3 region has 12 residues. Germline CDR1 reads SQVTM; CDR2 reads ANQGSEA. Trimming shortened V by 4 bases and J by 6 bases, and 9 bases separated the two germline ends. CDR3 amino acids: CSVVAPPGELFF. CDR3 bases: TGCAGCGTTGTAGCCCCACCCGGGGAGCTGTTTTTT.

CDR3 region: CASSSLAGSSYEQYF. In DNA, the CDR3 is TGTGCCAGCAGTTCATTAGCGGGGTCCTCCTACGAGCAGTACTTC. V is TRBV6-6 and J is TRBJ2-7; 8 bases align to TRBD2. CDR3 length: 15 residues. J gave up 0 bases and V 4 bases, and 5 bases lay outside the gene matches. Germline V gene lookup returns CDR1 MNHNY and CDR2 SVGAGI (reference sequence).

This sequence joins TRBV5-5 and TRBJ2-3; D uncertain. The V end lost 3 bases, the J end lost 4 bases, and 18 bases lay between the germline ends. The CDR3 runs to 16 residues. The germline V gene has CDR1 SGHKS and CDR2 YYEKEE (reference sequence). DNA of the CDR3: TGTGCCAGCAGCTCCCGCGAGCTACGGAGCGCAGATACGCAGTATTTT. This translates into CASSSRELRSADTQYF.

This chain links TRBV2 with TRBJ2-7; 8 bases are shared with TRBD1. V lost 2 bases and J lost 0; bases outside the gene matches: 12. The CDR3 extends over 18 amino acids. Germline V gives CDR1 SNHLY, CDR2 FYNNEI. CDR3 protein: CASSETNFPGQDSYEQYF. Written as DNA, the CDR3 is TGTGCCAGCAGTGAAACCAATTTTCCGGGACAGGACTCCTACGAGCAGTACTTC.

A single count supports this clone. This chain links TRBV5-6 with TRBJ2-3, with a possible D match to TRBD2 (5 bases). V was cut by 2 bases and J by 4 bases, with 8 bases left in between. The CDR3 covers 13 residues. Germline V gives CDR1 SGHDT, CDR2 YYEEEE. The CDR3 is CASSLLVPDTQYF. CDR3 nucleotide sequence: TGTGCCAGCAGCTTACTAGTGCCAGATACGCAGTATTTT. The full variable domain, completed using reference TRBV5-6 and TRBJ2-3, is DAGVTQSPTHLIKTRGQQVTLRCSPKSGHDTVSWYQQALGQGPQFIFQYYEEEERQRGNFPDRFSGHQFPNYSSELNVNALLLGDSALYLCASSLLVPDTQYFGPGTRLTVL.

This sequence joins TRBV10-1 and TRBJ2-2; TRBD2 agrees at 7 bases. J gave up 7 bases and V 2 bases, and 4 bases lay outside the gene matches. The CDR3 is 14 amino acids. CDR1 is WNHNN, CDR2 SYGVQD, per germline (reference sequence). The CDR3 sequence is CASSERVAGGELFF. CDR3 nucleotides: TGCGCCAGCAGTGAGAGAGTAGCGGGCGGGGAGCTGTTTTTT.

This clone was seen a single time. The chain is built from TRBV5-4 and TRBJ1-1, with TRBD1 matching 9 bases. CDR1 is SGHNT and CDR2 is YYREEE in the germline V gene (reference sequence). The CDR3 contains 14 residues. V gave up 6 bases and J gave up 4 bases; unmatched junction bases: 7. In nucleotides, the CDR3 is TGTGCCAGCATCTCGGACAGGGGACCCACTGAAGCTTTCTTT. Protein: CASISDRGPTEAFF.

J is TRBJ2-3 and V is TRBV19; 9 positions match TRBD2. The CDR3 runs 16 residues. V lost 1 base, J lost 0 bases, and 2 bases stayed unmatched. Germline V gene lookup returns CDR1 LNHDA and CDR2 SQIVND (reference sequence). CDR3 nucleotide sequence: TGTGCCAGTAGTATAGGGACTAGCGCTAGCACAGATACGCAGTATTTT. It codes for CASSIGTSASTDTQYF.

This chain uses TRBV13 with TRBJ2-4; D is perhaps TRBD1 (6 bases). CDR1 is PRHDT and CDR2 is FYEKMQ in the germline V gene (reference sequence). The CDR3 consists of 15 residues. V lost 1 base and J 4 bases, leaving 11 bases between the germline ends. The CDR3 reads CASSLAGTNKNIQYF. CDR3 DNA: TGTGCCAGCAGCTTAGCAGGGACAAATAAAAACATTCAGTACTTC.

The V call is TRBV27, the J call TRBJ2-7; D is ambiguous. V was cut by 4 bases and J by 5 bases, with 18 bases left in between. The CDR3 totals 15 residues. Per the germline V gene, CDR1 is MNHEY and CDR2 is SMNVEV (reference sequence). CDR3 loop: CASSSTPGPPNEQYF. CDR3 in DNA: TGTGCCAGCAGTTCCACCCCGGGTCCGCCCAACGAGCAGTACTTC.

The chain has TRBV18 and TRBJ1-6, with 7 bases lining up with TRBD1. The CDR3 consists of 19 residues. The J segment lost 0 bases and the V segment lost 6 bases, leaving 14 bases of the junction unmatched. Germline loops: CDR1 KGHSH, CDR2 LQKENI. The chain's CDR3 is CASSQTGQGDYSYNSPLHF. CDR3 nucleotides: TGTGCCAGCTCGCAAACGGGGCAGGGGGACTACTCCTATAATTCACCCCTCCACTTT.

V and J are TRBV28 and TRBJ1-4; D gene uncertain. Germline CDR1 reads MDHEN; CDR2 reads SYDVKM. Trimming removed 5 bases from V and 5 bases from J, with 12 bases in between. The CDR3 contains 14 residues. For the CDR3, the DNA is TGTGCCAGCAGTGAGAGGGAAATAAATGAAAAACTGTTTTTT. This encodes CASSEREINEKLFF.

This clone was detected once. The chain uses TRBV7-6 and TRBJ2-7; a weak D match, TRBD1 (6 bases). The CDR3 totals 15 residues. V gave up 1 base and J gave up 5 bases, with 15 bases separating them. The germline gives CDR1 SGHVS, CDR2 FNYEAQ. The CDR3 sequence: CASSLERGGGHEQYF. As DNA, the CDR3 is TGTGCCAGCAGCTTAGAGCGAGGGGGTGGCCACGAGCAGTACTTC.

The table lists this clone with a count of one. The V and J genes are TRBV5-4 and TRBJ2-7; no clear D gene. V was trimmed by 2 bases and J by 2 bases, leaving 8 bases between them. The CDR3 extends over 13 amino acids. Germline-derived CDR1 and CDR2 are SGHNT and YYREEE (reference sequence). CDR3 sequence reads: CASSLTTTYEQYF. The CDR3 nucleotides are TGTGCCAGCAGCTTAACAACGACCTACGAGCAGTACTTC.

The chain links TRBV5-4 to TRBJ2-3; 13 nucleotides line up with TRBD2. Germline loops: CDR1 SGHNT, CDR2 YYREEE (reference sequence). The CDR3 spans 18 residues. With 0 bases clipped from V and 0 bases from J, the junction kept 4 bases outside the gene matches. The CDR3 protein is CASSLDPGLAGSTDTQYF. Written as DNA, the CDR3 is TGTGCCAGCAGCTTGGACCCGGGACTAGCGGGGAGCACAGATACGCAGTATTTT.